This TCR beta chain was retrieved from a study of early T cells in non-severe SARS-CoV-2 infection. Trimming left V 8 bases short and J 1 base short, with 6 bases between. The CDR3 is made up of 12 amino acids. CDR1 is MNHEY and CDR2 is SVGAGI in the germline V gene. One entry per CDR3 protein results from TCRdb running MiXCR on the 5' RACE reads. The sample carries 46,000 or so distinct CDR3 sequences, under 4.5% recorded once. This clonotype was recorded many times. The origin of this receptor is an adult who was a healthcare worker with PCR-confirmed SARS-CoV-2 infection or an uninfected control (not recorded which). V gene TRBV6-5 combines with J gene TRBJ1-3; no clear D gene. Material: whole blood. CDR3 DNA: TGTGCCAGCCGGGGTTCTGGAAACACCATATATTTT. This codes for CASRGSGNTIYF.